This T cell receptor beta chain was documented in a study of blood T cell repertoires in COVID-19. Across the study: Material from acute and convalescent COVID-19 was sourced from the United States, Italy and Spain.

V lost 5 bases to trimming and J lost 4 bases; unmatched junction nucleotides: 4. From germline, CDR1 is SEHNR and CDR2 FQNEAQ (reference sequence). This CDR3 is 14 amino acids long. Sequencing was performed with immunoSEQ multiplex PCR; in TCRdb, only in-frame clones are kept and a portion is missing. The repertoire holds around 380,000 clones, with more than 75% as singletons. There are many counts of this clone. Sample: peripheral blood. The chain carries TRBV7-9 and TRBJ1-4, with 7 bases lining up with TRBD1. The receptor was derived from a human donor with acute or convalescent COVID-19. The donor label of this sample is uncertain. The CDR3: CASSQGGFNEKLFF. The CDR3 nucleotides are TGTGCCAGCAGCCAGGGGGGATTTAATGAAAAACTGTTTTTT.